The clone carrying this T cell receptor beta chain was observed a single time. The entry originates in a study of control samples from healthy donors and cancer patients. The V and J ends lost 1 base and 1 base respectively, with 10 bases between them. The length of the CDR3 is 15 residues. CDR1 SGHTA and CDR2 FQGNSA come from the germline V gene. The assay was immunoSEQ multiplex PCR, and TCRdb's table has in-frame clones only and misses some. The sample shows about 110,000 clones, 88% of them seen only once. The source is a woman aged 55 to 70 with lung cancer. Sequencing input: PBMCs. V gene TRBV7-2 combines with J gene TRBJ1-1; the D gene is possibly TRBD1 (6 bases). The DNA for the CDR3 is TGTGCCAGCAGCTTAGGGGGGGCCGGGAACACTGAAGCTTTCTTT. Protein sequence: CASSLGGAGNTEAFF. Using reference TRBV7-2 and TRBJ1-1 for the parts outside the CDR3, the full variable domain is GAGVSQSPSNKVTEKGKDVELRCDPISGHTALYWYRQSLGQGLEFLIYFQGNSAPDKSGLPSDRFSAERTGGSVSTLTIQRTQQEDSAVYLCASSLGGAGNTEAFFGQGTRLTVV.